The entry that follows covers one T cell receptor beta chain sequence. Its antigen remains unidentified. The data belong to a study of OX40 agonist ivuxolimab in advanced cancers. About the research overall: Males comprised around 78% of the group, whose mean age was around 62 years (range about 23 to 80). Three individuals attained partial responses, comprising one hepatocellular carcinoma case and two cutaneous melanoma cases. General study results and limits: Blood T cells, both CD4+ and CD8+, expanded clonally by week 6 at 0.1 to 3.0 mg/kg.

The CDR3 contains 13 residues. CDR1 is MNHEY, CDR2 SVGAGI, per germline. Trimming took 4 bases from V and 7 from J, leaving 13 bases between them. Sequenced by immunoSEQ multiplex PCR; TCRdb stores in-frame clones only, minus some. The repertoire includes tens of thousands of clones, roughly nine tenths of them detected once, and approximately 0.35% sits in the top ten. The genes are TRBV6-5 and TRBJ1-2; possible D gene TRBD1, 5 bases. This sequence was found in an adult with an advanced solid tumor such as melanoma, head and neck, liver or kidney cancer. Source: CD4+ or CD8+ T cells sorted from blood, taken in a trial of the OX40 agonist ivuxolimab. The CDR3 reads CASSLRGQGGYTF. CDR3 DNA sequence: TGTGCCAGCAGTTTACGAGGGCAGGGTGGCTACACCTTC.